These 30 T cell receptor beta chains originate from one sample sequenced in a study of naive and memory T cell subsets. Both TRBC1 and TRBC2 were covered by a beta constant-region primer of two equimolar oligonucleotides. Each CDR3 protein is one row after TCRdb ran MiXCR on the UMI-ligation and nested PCR reads. The sample yields roughly 27,000 distinct CDR3 sequences, roughly 10% seen once. Sequencing was carried out using effector memory CD4+ T cells from blood. Described subset: effector memory, CD45RA- CD27-. The source is a human donor in good health.

The J gene is TRBJ2-3, the V gene TRBV6-1; 9 nucleotides agree with TRBD2. V lost 2 bases, J lost 5 bases, and 5 bases stayed unmatched. This CDR3 has 15 amino acids. The germline gives CDR1 MNHNS, CDR2 SASEGT. The CDR3 sequence is CASSELRGGGDTQYF. DNA of the CDR3: TGTGCCAGCAGTGAACTGCGGGGGGGCGGAGATACGCAGTATTTT.

The V and J genes are TRBV7-3 and TRBJ2-5; the match to TRBD2 covers 15 bases. The germline CDR1 and CDR2 sequences are SGHTA and FQGTGA. The CDR3 covers 16 residues. V lost 5 bases to trimming and J lost 2 bases; unmatched junction nucleotides: 3. CDR3 nucleotide sequence: TGTGCCAGCAGCCAGGGACTAGCGGGAGGACAAGAGACCCAGTACTTC. This codes for CASSQGLAGGQETQYF.

The chain links TRBV19 to TRBJ1-1; 9 nucleotides agree with TRBD1. CDR3 length: 13 amino acids. CDR1 LNHDA and CDR2 SQIVND come from the germline V gene (reference sequence). The V segment lost 5 bases and the J segment 6 bases; nucleotides outside the gene matches: 4. CDR3 DNA: TGTGCCAGTAGTTTACAGGGGGCGGCTGAAGCTTTCTTT. It translates to CASSLQGAAEAFF.

The chain links TRBV20-1 to TRBJ2-1; 7 nucleotides match TRBD1. Germline lookup yields CDR1 DFQATT and CDR2 SNEGSKA (reference sequence). The CDR3 contains 16 residues. V shed 6 bases, J shed 7 bases, and the junction held 18 bases outside the gene matches. CDR3 DNA sequence: TGCAGTGCGAATACTCCGGGACAGCGACTTCCAAATGAGCAGTTCTTC. This gives the protein CSANTPGQRLPNEQFF.

This clonotype came up a few times. This rearrangement joins TRBV3-1 to TRBJ2-2; 7 bases agree with TRBD2. Germline V gives CDR1 LGHDT, CDR2 YNNKEL (reference sequence). With V trimmed by 1 base and J by 4 bases, 12 bases remained unmatched. The CDR3 covers 18 residues. Here the CDR3 reads CASSQVLGRPGGTGELFF. CDR3 DNA: TGTGCCAGCAGCCAAGTTCTGGGACGACCGGGGGGCACCGGGGAGCTGTTTTTT.

The chain carries TRBV20-1 and TRBJ1-2, with TRBD1 as a possible D gene (5 bases). From germline, CDR1 is DFQATT and CDR2 SNEGSKA (reference sequence). The CDR3 runs to 11 residues. Trimming removed 5 bases at V and 7 bases at J, with 11 bases between. The CDR3 DNA reads as TGCAGTGCTCCCGGGGGACCTGGCTACACCTTC. It codes for CSAPGGPGYTF.

This clonotype was counted a few times. V gene TRBV7-2 combines with J gene TRBJ2-5; TRBD1 is a possible D gene (6 bases). V was clipped by 4 bases and J by 3 bases, with 9 bases between them. Germline V gene lookup returns CDR1 SGHTA and CDR2 FQGNSA. The CDR3 runs 13 residues. The CDR3 DNA reads as TGTGCCAGCAGCTCGGACAGAAAAGAGACCCAGTACTTC. Translation: CASSSDRKETQYF.

The CDR3 reads CASSLATAAGRGYTF. The CDR3 DNA is TGTGCCAGCAGCTTAGCGACGGCAGCCGGGCGTGGCTACACCTTC. This sequence joins TRBV7-2 and TRBJ1-2, with D hard to call. The CDR3 consists of 15 residues. Germline V gene data show CDR1 as SGHTA and CDR2 as FQGNSA. Trimming pared 0 bases from V and 7 bases from J, leaving 15 bases between.

This clonotype has a single count. The chain combines TRBV3-1 with TRBJ2-1; 10 bases match TRBD2. Germline CDR1 and CDR2: LGHDT and YNNKEL (reference sequence). The CDR3 is 13 amino acids. Trimming removed 8 bases from V and 5 bases from J; junction bases left unmatched: 3. CDR3 amino acids: CASQLAGNNEQFF. CDR3 in DNA: TGTGCCAGCCAACTAGCGGGAAACAATGAGCAGTTCTTC.

This clonotype was seen only a few times. The rearrangement joins TRBV4-3 to TRBJ2-1; D uncertain. Trimming took 0 bases from V and 9 from J, leaving 12 bases between them. The germline V gene encodes CDR1 LGHNA and CDR2 YSLEER. CDR3 length: 14 residues. The CDR3 DNA is TGCGCCAGCAGCCAAGAGCAGAGTGCCGGTGAGCAGTTCTTC. It translates to CASSQEQSAGEQFF.

V is TRBV18 and J is TRBJ1-3, with 12 bases aligning to TRBD1. Germline CDR1 KGHSH, CDR2 LQKENI. The CDR3 runs to 17 residues. With 6 bases clipped from V and 8 bases from J, the junction kept 14 bases outside the gene matches. The CDR3 DNA follows: TGTGCCAGCTCCCCGATAACCCCGGGACAGGGGGCCGACACCATATATTTT. Its translation is CASSPITPGQGADTIYF.

The sample holds a few counts of this clonotype. CDR3 region: CASSSFPTSGATDTQYF. CDR3 in DNA: TGTGCCAGCAGTTCCTTCCCGACTAGCGGGGCCACAGATACGCAGTATTTT. The V and J genes are TRBV6-2 or TRBV6-3 and TRBJ2-3; 11 bases are a match to TRBD2. Per the germline V gene, CDR1 is MNHEY and CDR2 is SVGEGT. The CDR3 totals 17 residues. J lost 2 bases, V lost 4 bases, and 8 bases had no gene match.

This clonotype was recorded a few times. V is TRBV5-8 and J is TRBJ2-7, with D maybe TRBD2 (5 bases). Germline CDR1 SGHTS, CDR2 YDEGEE. The CDR3 contains 14 residues. V lost 0 bases, J lost 0 bases, and 7 bases lay in between. The CDR3 bases are TGTGCCAGCAGCTTGGGGGGAGTCTCCTACGAGCAGTACTTC. Protein: CASSLGGVSYEQYF.

This clonotype was recorded at least ten times. The chain combines TRBV23-1 with TRBJ1-1; D gene uncertain. TRBV23-1 has ORF status, its function being uncertain. V was clipped by 4 bases and J by 0 bases, with 18 bases between them. The CDR3 totals 17 residues. The CDR3 loop is CASSLRPETTMNTEAFF. Here the CDR3 DNA reads TGCGCCAGCAGTCTACGACCTGAGACAACTATGAACACTGAAGCTTTCTTT.

In this sample, this clonotype turned up once. The J gene is TRBJ2-3, the V gene TRBV19; D is undetermined. The CDR3 covers 15 residues. Germline values: CDR1 LNHDA, CDR2 SQIVND (reference sequence). Trimming took 3 bases from V and 2 from J, leaving 12 bases between them. CDR3 sequence (DNA): TGTGCCAGTAGTATCGGGTTCAGGAACACAGATACGCAGTATTTT. It specifies CASSIGFRNTDTQYF.

In its sample, this clonotype was seen many times. The chain couples TRBV20-1 to TRBJ2-4; 7 bases are shared with TRBD2. Germline assignment: CDR1 DFQATT and CDR2 SNEGSKA (reference sequence). The V and J ends lost 6 bases and 6 bases, in that order; junction bases with no gene match: 5. There are 12 residues in the CDR3. The DNA of the CDR3 is TGCAGTGCAACGGGAGGTGGAAACATTCAGTACTTC. Translated, it gives CSATGGGNIQYF.

This clonotype was picked up a small number of times. The genes are TRBV20-1 and TRBJ2-3; 9 bases match TRBD2. Germline CDR1 is DFQATT and CDR2 is SNEGSKA (reference sequence). Losses at the gene ends were 6 bases for V and 5 bases for J; bases not matched to a gene: 12. CDR3 length equals 15 residues. CDR3 amino acids: CSAPNGGGALDTQYF. CDR3 DNA: TGCAGTGCCCCGAATGGCGGGGGGGCCTTAGATACGCAGTATTTT.

This clonotype was detected a few times. The V and J genes are TRBV5-1 and TRBJ2-1; TRBD1 agrees at 7 bases. The CDR3 covers 16 residues. After removal of 2 bases from V and 5 bases from J, the junction contained 10 bases not matched to a gene. CDR1 is SGHRS, CDR2 YFSETQ, per germline. This CDR3 is CASSFTTGAPNNEQFF. The CDR3 DNA reads as TGCGCCAGCAGCTTCACAACAGGGGCGCCAAACAATGAGCAGTTCTTC.

This sequence joins TRBV20-1 and TRBJ2-4; 7 bases are shared with TRBD1. Germline V gives CDR1 DFQATT, CDR2 SNEGSKA (reference sequence). The CDR3 sequence is 16 residues long. V dropped 1 base and J dropped 7; count of bases not matched to a gene: 13. CDR3 loop: CSARGMILQGTNIQYF. CDR3 DNA sequence: TGCAGTGCTAGAGGGATGATACTACAGGGGACGAACATTCAGTACTTC.

This clonotype was seen a handful of times. The genes are TRBV11-2 and TRBJ1-4; D is unclear. The CDR3 covers 15 residues. Germline CDR1 is SGHAT and CDR2 is FQNNGV. Trimming shortened V by 4 bases and J by 0 bases, and 9 bases separated the two germline ends. The DNA of the CDR3 is TGTGCCAGCAGCTCGGACGGAGCAACTAATGAAAAACTGTTTTTT. It translates to CASSSDGATNEKLFF.

This clonotype has a count of ten or more. V gene TRBV12-5 combines with J gene TRBJ1-3; TRBD1 aligns across 7 bases. CDR3 size: 13 residues. The V gene end was trimmed by 5 bases and the J gene end by 7 bases; junction bases not matched to a gene: 5. Germline V gene data show CDR1 as LGHNT and CDR2 as FRNRAP. CDR3 loop: CASGPDRANTIYF. The CDR3 DNA follows: TGTGCTAGTGGTCCAGACAGGGCTAACACCATATATTTT.

This clonotype showed up many times. V usage is TRBV6-2 or TRBV6-3 and J usage is TRBJ2-7; weak D call: TRBD2 (5 bases). V shed 10 bases and J shed 3 bases, with 13 bases lying between them. Germline lookup yields CDR1 MNHEY and CDR2 SVGEGT. The CDR3 consists of 12 residues. In DNA, the CDR3 is TGTGCCACCTCGGGCGGGCTCTACGAGCAGTACTTC. Translating gives CATSGGLYEQYF.

In its sample, this clonotype was seen many times. The chain employs TRBV7-3 and TRBJ2-1, with D hard to call. The V and J ends lost 0 bases and 3 bases respectively, with 9 bases between them. CDR3 size: 15 residues. Germline loops: CDR1 SGHTA, CDR2 FQGTGA. In DNA, the CDR3 is TGTGCCAGCAGCTTAACAGGGTCTAACTACAATGAGCAGTTCTTC. It is translated as CASSLTGSNYNEQFF.

This clonotype was picked up a small number of times. This rearrangement joins TRBV10-3 to TRBJ2-1; D not resolved. From germline, CDR1 is ENHRY and CDR2 SYGVKD. V dropped 2 bases and J dropped 8 bases, with 4 bases sitting between them. The CDR3 has 11 residues. The CDR3 here is CAISERDEQFF. CDR3 nucleotides: TGTGCCATCAGTGAGAGGGATGAGCAGTTCTTC.

This clonotype came up a few times. The V call is TRBV15, the J call TRBJ2-7, with 10 bases lining up with TRBD1. There are 15 residues in the CDR3. Germline-derived CDR1 and CDR2 are LNHNV and YYDKDF (reference sequence). Trimming removed 0 bases from V and 6 bases from J; junction bases left unmatched: 5. This CDR3 reads CATSREDRGRGEQYF. In DNA form, the CDR3 reads TGTGCCACCAGCAGAGAGGACAGGGGGAGAGGCGAGCAGTACTTC.

This clonotype was observed at least ten times. Here the CDR3 reads CSATETTGAYGYTF. The CDR3 coding sequence is TGCAGTGCTACCGAGACGACAGGTGCCTATGGCTACACCTTC. The chain carries TRBV20-1 and TRBJ1-2, with a weak D call TRBD1 (6 bases). This CDR3 contains 14 residues. Germline V gene lookup returns CDR1 DFQATT and CDR2 SNEGSKA (reference sequence). V lost 4 bases and J lost 4, with 16 bases in between.

This clonotype was counted ten times or more. The chain recombines TRBV18 with TRBJ2-6; D possibly corresponds to TRBD1 (6 bases). The CDR3 is made up of 13 amino acids. Trimming pared 2 bases from V and 11 bases from J, leaving 10 bases between. The V gene's germline CDR1 is KGHSH and CDR2 LQKENI. In DNA, the CDR3 is TGTGCCAGCTCACCAACAGGGCCTGACGTCCTGACTTTC. Translated, it gives CASSPTGPDVLTF.

This clonotype was observed many times. V gene TRBV7-8 combines with J gene TRBJ2-2; 8 bases align to TRBD2. The germline V gene has CDR1 SGHVS and CDR2 FQNEAQ. J was trimmed by 1 base and V by 2 bases; bases with no gene match: 3. This CDR3 comprises 16 residues. The CDR3, as DNA: TGTGCCAGCAGCTTATATAGCGGGATGAACACCGGGGAGCTGTTTTTT. Translation gives CASSLYSGMNTGELFF.

This clonotype was observed a few times. CDR3 in amino acids: CASSFQGYYEQYF. The CDR3 DNA sequence: TGTGCCAGCAGTTTTCAGGGCTACTACGAGCAGTACTTC. The chain links TRBV12-3 or TRBV12-4 to TRBJ2-7, with a possible D match to TRBD1 (5 bases). This CDR3 is 13 amino acids long. The V end was cut by 3 bases, the J end by 3 bases, with 9 bases between.

This clonotype occurred a few times. This rearrangement joins TRBV4-1 to TRBJ1-4, with D possibly being TRBD1 (6 bases). The CDR3 is 16 residues long. Trimming removed 1 base from V and 5 bases from J, with 14 bases in between. Germline V lookup: CDR1 MGHRA, CDR2 YSYEKL. Written as DNA, the CDR3 is TGCGCCAGCAGCCAAGGGGACAAGGGGGGAAATGAAAAACTGTTTTTT. It specifies CASSQGDKGGNEKLFF.